This T cell receptor beta chain appears in the sequencing data of a study of response to subunit inactivated influenza vaccine (dated by TCRdb to 2016 to 2018). Notes on the research overall: Deep quantitative T cell receptor repertoire profiling was used in the study to track responses to a trivalent subunit inactivated influenza vaccine.

Overall study outcomes, separate from this receptor: The authors suggested that each seasonal influenza vaccination may recruit only a limited number of new T cells.

The receptor library was made with RT-PCR. The sequencer was an Illumina HiSeq 2500. TCRdb ran its own pipeline on the public reads, namely fastp trimming at Q25 and MiXCR clone calling, and kept in-frame beta chains. Rows are combined by CDR3 protein, so each entry shows the most common genes and DNA. The sample includes 800,000 or so distinct CDR3 sequences, with 21% observed a single time. The top ten constitute about 10% of the sample. The CDR3 covers 17 residues, taking in both the cysteine and the phenylalanine. The DNA shown is the 51-base CDR3, in frame from base 1. The germline V gene yields MNHEY for CDR1 and SVGEGT for CDR2. At the junction V is shortened by 2 bases and J by 2 bases, with 19 bases in between. The sample holds a few counts of this clonotype. The antigen it recognizes is unknown. There are no base qualities to consult, and no much larger clone falls within one base.

The sequence came from a man in his forties or fifties who received an inactivated influenza vaccine. Donor details come from another sample of the same person, matched by shared clones. The sequence is built from TRBV6-2 or TRBV6-3 and TRBJ2-7, and TRBD1 may be the D gene, going by 6 matching bases. This sample comprised PBMCs from blood, obtained more than 4 days after vaccination. The DNA sequence is TGTGCCAGCAGTTACCTCTCCGGACAGTTGCGGCCCTACGAGCAGTACTTC. It translates as CASSYLSGQLRPYEQYF.